Listed below are T cell receptor beta chains from one sample, sequenced in a study of a mutant IDH1 vaccine in newly diagnosed glioma. Their antigens are not known. TCRdb keeps only in-frame clones here, not all; method: immunoSEQ multiplex PCR. The data show 58,000 or so clones, with 80% to 90% seen just once and roughly 1.6% held by the top ten. Sequencing used PBMCs, obtained from a glioma patient whose treatment included an IDH1 peptide vaccine. Every receptor here comes from a middle-aged man with glioma. CDR3s include the opening cysteine and the closing phenylalanine or tryptophan. Size is omitted from some rows. Given values are once, few, many or a class for expanded clones.

TRBV7-2	NA	TRBJ2-1	CASSQDQNNNEQFF
TRBV18	NA	TRBJ2-3	CASSPTGGTDTQYF
TRBV19	few	TRBJ1-1	CATKKNTEAFF
TRBV18	NA	TRBJ2-1	CASSRGNEQFF
TRBV6-4	NA	TRBJ2-3	CASSEQWGATDTQYF
TRBV7-9	NA	TRBJ1-2	CASTPGPPGYTF
TRBV6-5	NA	TRBJ2-7	CASRPDRSSYEQYF
TRBV7-2	NA	TRBJ2-7	CASSPQVGQGGVEQYF
TRBV6-4	NA	TRBJ2-4	CASMGTGYLAKNIQYF
TRBV6-1	NA	TRBJ2-3	CASSEWQKPDTQYF
TRBV6-5	NA	TRBJ2-2	CASSYSGQVAGELFF
TRBV4-1	NA	TRBJ2-7	CASSHTGTGVYEQYF
TRBV20-1	NA	TRBJ2-3	CSPLGTDTQYF
TRBV4-2	NA	TRBJ2-7	CASSQARLAEREQYF